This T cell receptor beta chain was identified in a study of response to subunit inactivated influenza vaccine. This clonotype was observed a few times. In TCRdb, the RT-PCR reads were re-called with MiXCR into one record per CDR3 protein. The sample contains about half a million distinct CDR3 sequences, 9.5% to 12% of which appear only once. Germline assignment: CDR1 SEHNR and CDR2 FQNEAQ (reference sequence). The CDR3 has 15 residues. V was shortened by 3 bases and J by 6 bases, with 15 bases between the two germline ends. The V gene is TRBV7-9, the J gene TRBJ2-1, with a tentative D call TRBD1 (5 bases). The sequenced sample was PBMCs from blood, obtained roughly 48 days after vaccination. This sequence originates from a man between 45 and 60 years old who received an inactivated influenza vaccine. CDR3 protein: CASSLFRAGINEQFF. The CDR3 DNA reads TGTGCCAGCAGCTTGTTCAGGGCTGGGATCAATGAGCAGTTCTTC.